This section outlines one T cell receptor (beta chain) sequence together with its context. The data stem from a study of blood T cell repertoires in COVID-19. Study context: PBMCs, B-cell-depleted T cells, or T cells provided the cDNA or gDNA that made up the material.

The method was immunoSEQ multiplex PCR; TCRdb's version includes in-frame clones alone and lacks a portion of them. The data contain around 62,000 clones, 80% to 90% of them seen just once; the ten biggest clones take up 40% to 45%. This CDR3 is built from 12 residues. V lost 8 bases and J 3 bases, leaving 11 bases between the germline ends. Germline CDR1 and CDR2: GTSNPN and SVGIG (reference sequence). A Seattle source enrolled patients during active infection and followed them longitudinally. This sequence originates from a woman aged 55-69 years with COVID-19, enrolled during active disease. Sequencing was performed on peripheral blood. The V gene is TRBV30, the J gene TRBJ2-1; possibly TRBD2 for D (5 bases). The CDR3 region has the DNA TGTGCCATAGACGGGGTCTACAATGAGCAGTTCTTC. This gives the protein CAIDGVYNEQFF.